This record covers a single T cell receptor (beta chain). Antigen specificity is unknown. On cycle 4 day 1 and cycle 7 day 1, as well as at baseline, blood was sampled. The data belong to a study of OX40 agonist ivuxolimab in advanced cancers. Across the whole study: Mean age approximately 59 years, range roughly 20 to 85; nearly 85% male. Participants could have had prior anti-PD-1, anti-PD-L1 or anti-CTLA-4 therapy, and approximately 37% had some. Study findings and constraints: Expanded peripheral T cell antigen specificity was not determined.

Libraries were prepared by immunoSEQ multiplex PCR; TCRdb keeps only in-frame clonotypes and omits some of them. Among about 83,000 clones listed, about 85% were seen once. The CDR3 runs to 17 residues. CDR1 KGHSH and CDR2 LQKENI come from the germline V gene. V was clipped by 1 base and J by 0 bases, with 15 bases between them. This sequence joins TRBV18 and TRBJ1-1, with D perhaps TRBD1 (5 bases). This sequence was found in an adult with an advanced solid tumor such as melanoma, head and neck, liver or kidney cancer. The sample in question was CD4+ or CD8+ T cells sorted from blood, obtained in a trial of the OX40 agonist ivuxolimab. CDR3 sequence: CASSPRETVYLNTEAFF. For the CDR3, the DNA is TGTGCCAGCTCACCACGCGAGACAGTCTACTTGAACACTGAAGCTTTCTTT.